The 3 T cell receptor beta chains below all came from one sample that was sequenced in a study of breast tumors, draining lymph nodes, adjacent tissues. The lymph nodes were axillary draining lymph nodes from breast cancer patients. TCRdb reanalysed the multiplex PCR reads using MiXCR and keeps one entry per CDR3 protein. The sample consists of some 230,000 distinct CDR3 sequences, 30% to 35% of them appearing once. Sample: axillary lymph node tissue. These TCRs come from a female donor with breast cancer. Some clones in this sample may be carry-over from other donors' samples.

This clonotype has a count of ten or more. The chain combines TRBV6-5 with TRBJ1-4; TRBD1 matches 7 bases. Germline CDR1 MNHEY, CDR2 SVGAGI. After removal of 6 bases from V and 2 bases from J, the junction contained 15 bases not matched to a gene. The CDR3 runs 18 residues. The chain's CDR3 is CASSRVGQIPGTNEKLFF. CDR3 coding DNA: TGTGCCAGCAGCCGTGTGGGACAGATCCCTGGGACTAATGAAAAACTGTTTTTT.

This clonotype was seen at least ten times. CDR3 sequence: CASKSGVNHQPQHF. The CDR3 bases are TGTGCCAGTAAATCGGGGGTTAACCATCAGCCCCAGCATTTT. The chain couples TRBV19 to TRBJ1-5; TRBD1 is a possible D gene (5 bases). V lost 7 bases to trimming and J lost 5 bases, with 15 bases between them. CDR1 is LNHDA and CDR2 is SQIVND in the germline V gene (reference sequence). The CDR3 spans 14 residues.

The rearrangement uses TRBV5-6 and TRBJ1-3; D is uncertain. CDR3 size: 13 residues. Germline-derived CDR1 and CDR2 are SGHDT and YYEEEE. Between the trimmed V and J ends, which lost 0 bases and 8 bases, there was a span of 9 bases. CDR3 nucleotides: TGTGCCAGCAGCTTGGAGAGGGCCCACACCATATATTTT. Protein product: CASSLERAHTIYF.